One and the same sample provided the 18 T cell receptor beta chains below, sequenced in a study of CD8 T cells in ankylosing spondylitis. No cognate antigen is known for these TCRs. Findings and caveats of the study: A motif of roughly 8 highly homologous TCR beta variants was seen as apparently characteristic of ankylosing spondylitis blood.

TCRdb reprocessed the 5' RACE reads via MiXCR and lists one record per CDR3 protein. The sample has around 890,000 distinct CDR3 sequences, 10% to 15% seen once. Sequencing input: blood, either unsorted or a sorted T cell fraction (not recorded which). Receptors originate from a male donor with ankylosing spondylitis.

This clonotype appeared a few times. This chain connects TRBV6-5 to TRBJ2-3; D unresolved. Per the germline V gene, CDR1 is MNHEY and CDR2 is SVGAGI. Trimming pared 0 bases from V and 2 bases from J, leaving 15 bases between. This CDR3 spans 17 amino acids. CDR3 DNA: TGTGCCAGCAGTTACTCAAGGAGCTGGGCCAACACAGATACGCAGTATTTT. This sequence encodes CASSYSRSWANTDTQYF.

The table lists this clonotype with a few counts. V is TRBV4-3 and J is TRBJ2-7; maybe TRBD1 (6 bases). There are 14 residues in the CDR3. Germline CDR1 and CDR2: LGHNA and YSLEER. V was pared by 3 bases and J by 4 bases, with 13 bases between. This CDR3 reads CASSQQTGLYEQYF. CDR3 sequence (DNA): TGCGCCAGCAGCCAGCAAACAGGGCTGTACGAGCAGTACTTC.

This clonotype has a handful of counts. The chain has TRBV7-2 and TRBJ1-1; D is unresolved. The CDR3 sequence is 14 residues long. Germline V lookup: CDR1 SGHTA, CDR2 FQGNSA. V was cut by 3 bases and J by 1 base, with 9 bases left in between. The CDR3 sequence is CASSFVPQNTEAFF. CDR3 DNA: TGTGCCAGCAGCTTCGTTCCCCAGAACACTGAAGCTTTCTTT.

This clonotype was seen at least ten times. This chain connects TRBV12-3 or TRBV12-4 to TRBJ1-5; D uncertain. The V gene lost 3 bases and the J gene lost 2 bases, with 5 bases spanning the gap. The CDR3 consists of 13 residues. In DNA form, the CDR3 reads TGTGCCAGCAGTTTTACCCGCAATCAGCCCCAGCATTTT. Translating gives CASSFTRNQPQHF.

V and J are TRBV18 and TRBJ1-1; D is perhaps TRBD1 (5 bases). CDR3 length equals 16 residues. Between the trimmed V and J ends, which lost 4 bases and 1 base, there was a span of 16 bases. Germline V CDR1 and CDR2: KGHSH, LQKENI. CDR3 in DNA: TGTGCCAGCTCACTCAATCCCGACGGGGGGAACACTGAAGCTTTCTTT. This translates into CASSLNPDGGNTEAFF.

This clonotype showed up many times. This CDR3 reads CASRRGGVVNIQYF. The CDR3 nucleotides read TGTGCCAGCAGGAGAGGAGGGGTCGTGAACATTCAGTACTTC. The genes are TRBV6-2 or TRBV6-3 and TRBJ2-4, with D perhaps matching TRBD2 (6 bases). From germline, CDR1 is MNHEY and CDR2 SVGEGT. The V gene lost 6 bases and the J gene lost 7 bases, with 16 bases spanning the gap. The CDR3 is made up of 14 amino acids.

This clonotype has only a few counts. The germline gene is not matched at one end of the junction; a read error may be the cause. The gene calls are TRBV7-2 and TRBJ2-7; no reliable D call. Germline CDR1 and CDR2: SGHTA and FQGNSA. This CDR3 region has 12 residues. CDR3 coding DNA: TGTGCCAGCAGCTTAGGCTTTTGGGGTTGGAACTTC. This sequence encodes CASSLGFWGWNF.

In its sample, this clonotype was seen a few times. V gene TRBV27 combines with J gene TRBJ2-1; 8 nucleotides line up with TRBD2. The CDR3 has 20 amino acids. V was pared by 5 bases and J by 0 bases, with 18 bases of the junction left unmatched. From germline, CDR1 is MNHEY and CDR2 SMNVEV (reference sequence). CDR3 sequence (DNA): TGTGCCAGCAGTCACGACAGTTCAGGTCTAGCGGGCCACTCCTACAATGAGCAGTTCTTC. The encoded protein is CASSHDSSGLAGHSYNEQFF.

There are many counts of this clonotype. This chain connects TRBV20-1 to TRBJ2-2; 12 bases are a match to TRBD2. Unmatched junction bases numbered 8, after V lost 5 bases and J lost 7 bases. The germline V gene has CDR1 DFQATT and CDR2 SNEGSKA (reference sequence). The length of the CDR3 is 15 residues. CDR3 in DNA: TGCAGTGCTGCCTCTAGCGGGGGGGCCGGCGGGGAGCTGTTTTTT. Translated, it gives CSAASSGGAGGELFF.

This clonotype was seen only a few times. V usage is TRBV12-3 or TRBV12-4 and J usage is TRBJ2-2; D perhaps matches TRBD2 (5 bases). The V end lost 3 bases, the J end lost 4 bases, and 12 bases lay between the germline ends. This CDR3 has 15 residues. Written as DNA, the CDR3 is TGTGCCAGCAGTTTTCGGCCCGAGGGCACCGGGGAGCTGTTTTTT. Protein: CASSFRPEGTGELFF.

The CDR3 region is CSVRGGAWTEAFF. The DNA of the CDR3 is TGCAGCGTGAGAGGAGGGGCGTGGACTGAAGCTTTCTTT. This chain uses TRBV29-1 with TRBJ1-1; D may be TRBD1 (5 bases). The germline V gene has CDR1 SQVTM and CDR2 ANQGSEA. Trimming pared 6 bases from V and 5 bases from J, leaving 16 bases between. The CDR3 runs to 13 residues.

This clonotype was seen at least ten times. The chain has TRBV20-1 and TRBJ1-1; weak D call: TRBD1 (5 bases). The germline gives CDR1 DFQATT, CDR2 SNEGSKA (reference sequence). The CDR3 spans 13 residues. Trimming stripped 5 bases from V and 5 bases from J, with 15 bases between. The CDR3, as DNA: TGCAGTGCTCTGGGACGTAGGACAACTGAAGCTTTCTTT. Translating gives CSALGRRTTEAFF.

J is TRBJ2-5 and V is TRBV20-1; D call uncertain. Trimming shortened V by 1 base and J by 5 bases, and 11 bases separated the two germline ends. The CDR3 extends over 13 amino acids. Germline V gene data show CDR1 as DFQATT and CDR2 as SNEGSKA (reference sequence). CDR3 in amino acids: CSARARFRETQYF. In DNA form, the CDR3 reads TGCAGTGCTAGAGCACGATTCCGGGAGACCCAGTACTTC.

The chain carries TRBV12-3 or TRBV12-4 and TRBJ1-5, with D unclear. Trimming pared 3 bases from V and 0 bases from J, leaving 6 bases between. This CDR3 is built from 14 residues. DNA of the CDR3: TGTGCCAGCAGTTTTACTGCTAGCAATCAGCCCCAGCATTTT. Amino acid sequence: CASSFTASNQPQHF.

This clonotype turned up a few times. V usage is TRBV18 and J usage is TRBJ2-7; D gene ambiguous. The V gene lost 1 base and the J gene lost 8 bases, with 18 bases spanning the gap. This CDR3 has 15 amino acids. Germline V gene sequence: CDR1 KGHSH, CDR2 LQKENI. In DNA, the CDR3 is TGTGCCAGCTCACCACTCGGGCAGGTGCTGGGTCAGCAGTACTTC. Translated: CASSPLGQVLGQQYF. Filled out from reference TRBV18 and TRBJ2-7, the complete variable domain reads NAGVMQNPRHLVRRRGQEARLRCSPMKGHSHVYWYRQLPEEGLKFMVYLQKENIIDESGMPKERFSAEFPKEGPSILRIQQVVRGDSAAYFCASSPLGQVLGQQYFGPGTRLTVT.

This clonotype was detected ten times or more. The chain carries TRBV5-1 and TRBJ2-2; D is undetermined. Germline values: CDR1 SGHRS, CDR2 YFSETQ. The V end was cut by 0 bases, the J end by 1 base, with 4 bases between. The CDR3 runs 14 residues. CDR3 residues: CASSLEWNTGELFF. In DNA, the CDR3 is TGCGCCAGCAGCTTGGAGTGGAACACCGGGGAGCTGTTTTTT.

This clonotype has only a few counts. The chain carries TRBV4-2 and TRBJ1-2; tentatively, D is TRBD1 (5 bases). Trimming cost V 3 bases and J 2 bases, with 10 bases left between them. Germline CDR1 LGHNA, CDR2 YNFKEQ. The CDR3 covers 14 residues. CDR3 DNA: TGTGCCAGCAGCCATCGGGGCCTAAACTATGGCTACACCTTC. Residues: CASSHRGLNYGYTF.

V and J are TRBV5-6 and TRBJ2-2, with TRBD1 as a possible D gene (6 bases). The V gene's germline CDR1 is SGHDT and CDR2 YYEEEE. V was shortened by 4 bases and J by 12 bases, with 13 bases between the two germline ends. The CDR3 spans 12 residues. CDR3 sequence reads: CASSPPTGKLFF. DNA of the CDR3: TGTGCCAGCAGCCCACCGACAGGAAAGCTGTTTTTT.